This T cell receptor beta chain was identified in a study of shared clonotypes between healthy human individuals. Overall study findings and caveats: Large sequencing depth failed to make sorted-subset sequencing complete, rarefaction showed. The authors expected sequencing depth to affect clonotype sharing among donors.

Subsets obtained from CD4+ cells comprised CD45RA+ naive and CD45RA-negative memory cells. Concerning this clone: Antigen: not known.

Repertoires were generated with immunoSEQ multiplex PCR, while TCRdb's copy carries only in-frame clones and drops some. There are over a million clones in the sample; approximately 96% occur only once, and approximately 1.1% lies in the top ten. The CDR3 is made up of 16 amino acids. Germline V CDR1 and CDR2: MNHEY, SMNVEV (reference sequence). Trimming stripped 6 bases from V and 5 bases from J, with 19 bases between. The V call is TRBV27, the J call TRBJ2-2; D assignment may be TRBD1 or TRBD2 (5 bases each). Sequencing was carried out using naive CD4+ T cells sorted from blood. Subset reported: CD45RA+ positively selected. The clonotype comes from a man in his thirties or forties in good health. In nucleotides, the CDR3 is TGTGCCAGCAGGACAGCCCCGGGAATGGGAACCGGGGAGCTGTTTTTT. This codes for CASRTAPGMGTGELFF.